This T cell receptor beta chain is from a study of shared T cell receptors in the human thymus (dated by TCRdb to about 2021). At the level of the whole study: The study examined how self-reactive, shared T-cell receptor alpha chains are generated in the human thymus.

Relative to germline, V is missing 3 bases and J is missing 3 bases, with 20 bases of the junction outside any gene match. The germline V gene (reference sequence) specifies WNHNN as CDR1 and SYGVQD as CDR2. CDR3 length: 20 amino acids, cysteine to phenylalanine. The CDR3 DNA has 60 bases and is translated from base 1. Library creation used the immunoSEQ multiplex PCR assay. Here the immuneACCESS table is served through TCRdb, limited to in-frame sequences with V and J called. Missing clones are a known gap in these copies; in checked studies unresolved V genes cover under half, and the rest lacks a known reason. This sample holds roughly 560,000 clones; around three quarters were observed only once. The leading ten clones occupy less than 0.015% of the sample. In the case of this clone: Its antigen has not been determined. Base-call qualities are not available, and no considerably larger clone is one nucleotide away.

The sample was also linked to a second study, of human thymus T cells. Per the second study: The donors were immunologically healthy infants in Finland who had open corrective cardiac surgery for congenital heart defects. Thymus tissue was obtained as surgical resects removed during corrective cardiac surgery. Both the thymic and the peripheral blood repertoires appeared to show biased V and J gene segment usage. The related research found that thymic TCR repertoires overlapped highly between unrelated individuals. TCR alpha and beta repertoires from fewer than ten infant thymus samples and four related peripheral blood samples were characterized in the study. The cohort included about 6 male and two female infants, with donor ages spanning 7 to 244 days. After being mechanically released from the tissue, thymocytes were kept at -70 degrees C in pellets of about 9-32 million cells. A QIAsymphony instrument was used to extract genomic DNA from the frozen cell pellets. Using the immunoSEQ multiplex PCR assay, the TCRB and TCRAD loci were amplified from a standardized quantity of quality-controlled genomic DNA. The amplicons covered the V(D)J region and were long enough to include the CDR3 and to identify the V and J genes. Amplicon sequencing was performed on an Illumina platform through the commercial immunoSEQ service. Primer bias and sequencing errors were corrected as previously described, and TCRAD and TCRB definitions were based on the IMGT database. The repertoires were analysed using immunoSEQ Analyzer 3.0 and VDJTools for basic statistics, V/J segment usage, diversity estimates, rarefaction and pairwise overlap. Diversity was estimated with Chao1, ChaoE, Efron-Thisted, Shannon and inverse Simpson indices, and also on datasets down-sampled to the smallest sample. For repertoire overlap, CDR3 nucleotide sequence, V gene and J gene had to match strictly, and clustering was done by Jaccard-based multidimensional scaling. On average, thymus samples yielded hundreds of thousands of unique TCRB clonotypes, whereas blood samples yielded about 84,000.

This TCR was recovered from a boy in the first two years of life with a congenital heart defect. Donor details come from another sample of the same person, matched by shared clones. This sequence uses TRBV10-1 and TRBJ2-1, with 7 bases in between that match TRBD2. Specimen: thymocytes. For the CDR3, the sequence is CASSDWTRTDLGSHYNEQFF. At the DNA level, the sequence is TGCGCCAGCAGTGATTGGACTAGGACTGACCTAGGTTCCCACTACAATGAGCAGTTCTTC.